This TCR beta chain was found in a study of PD-1 blockade in classical Hodgkin lymphoma. Overall study: Nivolumab was administered to patients intravenously at 3 mg/kg every 2 weeks. The study, taken as a whole, reports: Exclusion was the outcome for patients who began nivolumab under 1 year after ASCT. Nothing has yet pinned down what causes the repertoire differences, possibly disease activity or prior therapy.

Following autologous stem cell transplantation, relapse occurred in every patient, and exposure to brentuximab vedotin varied. Complete response, partial response or progressive disease made up the best responses. This clone was picked up one time. Antigen specificity is unknown. Trimming at V came to 2 bases and at J to 7 bases, leaving 6 bases not matched to a gene. Germline CDR1 MRHNA, CDR2 SNTAGT. This CDR3 is 15 amino acids long. Clones were sequenced by immunoSEQ multiplex PCR, and TCRdb holds only the in-frame ones, with some missing. The sample holds about 27,000 clones, nearly 80% seen once. Material: peripheral blood mononuclear cells (PBMCs), obtained before the second cycle of nivolumab. The receptor's source is a human donor with classical Hodgkin lymphoma. The chain employs TRBV6-4 and TRBJ2-1; 9 bases are shared with TRBD2. Written as DNA, the CDR3 is TGTGCCAGCAGTGACGTTCTGGCGGGGGGGAATGAGCAGTTCTTC. Translating gives CASSDVLAGGNEQFF.